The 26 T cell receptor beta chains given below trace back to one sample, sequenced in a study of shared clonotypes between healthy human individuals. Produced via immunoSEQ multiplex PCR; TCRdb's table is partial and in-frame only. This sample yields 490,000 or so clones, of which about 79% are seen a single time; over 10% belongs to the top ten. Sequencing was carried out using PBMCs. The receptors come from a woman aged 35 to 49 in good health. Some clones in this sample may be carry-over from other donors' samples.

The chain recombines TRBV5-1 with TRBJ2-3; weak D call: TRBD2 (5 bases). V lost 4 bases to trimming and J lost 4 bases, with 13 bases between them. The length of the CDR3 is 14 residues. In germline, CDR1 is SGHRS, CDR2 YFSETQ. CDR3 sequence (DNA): TGCGCCAGCAGCCCGGACTCCGTGGCAGATACGCAGTATTTT. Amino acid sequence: CASSPDSVADTQYF.

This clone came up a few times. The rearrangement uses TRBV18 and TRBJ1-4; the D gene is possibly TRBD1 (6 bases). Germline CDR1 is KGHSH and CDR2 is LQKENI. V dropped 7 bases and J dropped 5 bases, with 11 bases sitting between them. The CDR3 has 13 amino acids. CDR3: CASCRGTNEKLFF. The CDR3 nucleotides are TGTGCCAGCTGCAGGGGCACAAATGAAAAACTGTTTTTT.

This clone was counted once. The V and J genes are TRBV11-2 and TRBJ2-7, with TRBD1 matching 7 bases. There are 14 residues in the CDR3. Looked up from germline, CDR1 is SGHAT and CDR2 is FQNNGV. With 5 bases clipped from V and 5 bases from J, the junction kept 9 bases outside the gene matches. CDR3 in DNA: TGTGCCAGCAGCCGACGATCCGGGACAGACGAGCAGTACTTC. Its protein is CASSRRSGTDEQYF.

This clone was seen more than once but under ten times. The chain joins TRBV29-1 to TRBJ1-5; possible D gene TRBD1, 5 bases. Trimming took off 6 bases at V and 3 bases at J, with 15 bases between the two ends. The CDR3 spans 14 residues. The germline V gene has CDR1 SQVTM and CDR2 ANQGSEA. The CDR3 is CSVATDRFNQPQHF. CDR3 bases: TGCAGCGTGGCTACCGACAGATTCAATCAGCCCCAGCATTTT.

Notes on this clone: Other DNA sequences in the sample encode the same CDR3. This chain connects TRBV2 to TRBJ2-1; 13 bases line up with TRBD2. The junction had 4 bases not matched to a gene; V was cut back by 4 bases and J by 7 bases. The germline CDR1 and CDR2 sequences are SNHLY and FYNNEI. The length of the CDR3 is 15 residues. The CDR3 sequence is CASSARTSGGNEQFF. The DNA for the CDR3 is TGTGCCAGCAGTGCGCGGACTAGCGGGGGAAATGAGCAGTTCTTC.

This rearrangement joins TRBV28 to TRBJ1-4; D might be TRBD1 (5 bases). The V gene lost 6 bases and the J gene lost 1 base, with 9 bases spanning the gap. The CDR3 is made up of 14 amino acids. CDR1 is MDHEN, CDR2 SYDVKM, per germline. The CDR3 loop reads CASRGDRTNEKLFF. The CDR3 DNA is TGTGCCAGCAGGGGAGACAGAACTAATGAAAAACTGTTTTTT.

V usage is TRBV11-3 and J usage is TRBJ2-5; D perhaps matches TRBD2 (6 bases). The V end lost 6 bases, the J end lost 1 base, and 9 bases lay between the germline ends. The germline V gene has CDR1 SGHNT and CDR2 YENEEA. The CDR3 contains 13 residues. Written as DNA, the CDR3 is TGTGCCAGCAGAGGTAGCGGCCAAGAGACCCAGTACTTC. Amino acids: CASRGSGQETQYF.

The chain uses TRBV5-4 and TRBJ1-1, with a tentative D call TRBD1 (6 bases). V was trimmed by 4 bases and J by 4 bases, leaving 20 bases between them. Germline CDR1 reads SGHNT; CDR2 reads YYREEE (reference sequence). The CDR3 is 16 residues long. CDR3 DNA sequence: TGTGCCAGCAGCACCCCGACACAGGGCGAGGGCACTGAAGCTTTCTTT. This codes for CASSTPTQGEGTEAFF.

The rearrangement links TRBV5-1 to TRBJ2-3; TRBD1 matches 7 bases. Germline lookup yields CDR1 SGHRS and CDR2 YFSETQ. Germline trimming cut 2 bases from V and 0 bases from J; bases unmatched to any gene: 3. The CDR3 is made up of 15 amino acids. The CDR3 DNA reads TGCGCCAGCAGCTTCGGGACAGCTAGCACAGATACGCAGTATTTT. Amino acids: CASSFGTASTDTQYF.

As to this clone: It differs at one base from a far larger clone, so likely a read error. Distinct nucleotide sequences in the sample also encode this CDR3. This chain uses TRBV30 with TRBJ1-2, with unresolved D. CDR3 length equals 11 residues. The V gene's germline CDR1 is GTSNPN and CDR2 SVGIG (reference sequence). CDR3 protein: CAWSSPADYTF. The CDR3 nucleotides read TGCGCCTGGAGTTCTCCCGCGGACTACACCTTC.

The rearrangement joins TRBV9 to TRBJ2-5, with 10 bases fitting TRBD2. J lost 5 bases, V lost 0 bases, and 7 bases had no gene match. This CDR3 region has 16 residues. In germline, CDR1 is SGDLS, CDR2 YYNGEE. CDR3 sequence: CASSVAPAGGGETQYF. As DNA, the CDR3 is TGTGCCAGCAGCGTAGCCCCAGCGGGAGGGGGGGAGACCCAGTACTTC.

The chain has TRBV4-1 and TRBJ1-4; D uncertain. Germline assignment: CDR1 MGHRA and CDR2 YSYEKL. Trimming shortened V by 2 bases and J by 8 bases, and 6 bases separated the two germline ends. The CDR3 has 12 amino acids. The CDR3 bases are TGCGCCAGCAGCCAACCTTACGAAAAACTGTTTTTT. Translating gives CASSQPYEKLFF.

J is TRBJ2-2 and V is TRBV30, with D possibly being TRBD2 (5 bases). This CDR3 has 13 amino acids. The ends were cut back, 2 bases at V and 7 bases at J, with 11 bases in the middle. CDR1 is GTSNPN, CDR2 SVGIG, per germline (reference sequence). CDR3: CAWSYQAGGELFF. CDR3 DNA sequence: TGTGCCTGGAGTTATCAGGCGGGCGGGGAGCTGTTTTTT.

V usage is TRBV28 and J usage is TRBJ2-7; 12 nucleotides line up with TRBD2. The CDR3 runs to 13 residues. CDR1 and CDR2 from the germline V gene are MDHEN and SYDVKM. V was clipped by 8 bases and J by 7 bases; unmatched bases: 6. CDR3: CASVLAGGWEQYF. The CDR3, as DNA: TGTGCCAGCGTCCTAGCGGGAGGGTGGGAGCAGTACTTC.

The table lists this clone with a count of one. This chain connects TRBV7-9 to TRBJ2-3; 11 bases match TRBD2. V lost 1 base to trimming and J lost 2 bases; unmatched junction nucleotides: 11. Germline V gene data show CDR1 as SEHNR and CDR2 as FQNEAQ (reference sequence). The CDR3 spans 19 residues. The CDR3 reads CASSLEILAGAFYTDTQYF. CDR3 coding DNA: TGTGCCAGCAGCTTAGAAATACTAGCGGGAGCCTTTTACACAGATACGCAGTATTTT.

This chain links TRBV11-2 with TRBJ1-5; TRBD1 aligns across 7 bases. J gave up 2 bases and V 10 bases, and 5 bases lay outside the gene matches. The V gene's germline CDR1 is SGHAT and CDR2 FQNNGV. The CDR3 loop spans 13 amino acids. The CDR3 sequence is CATGRGRNQPQHF. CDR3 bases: TGTGCCACGGGTAGGGGGCGCAATCAGCCCCAGCATTTT.

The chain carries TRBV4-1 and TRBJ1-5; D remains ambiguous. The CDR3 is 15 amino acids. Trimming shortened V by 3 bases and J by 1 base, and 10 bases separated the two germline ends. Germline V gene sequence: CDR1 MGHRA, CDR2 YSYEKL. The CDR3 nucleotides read TGCGCCAGCAGCCAGTCTCTGGGGAGCAATCAGCCCCAGCATTTT. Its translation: CASSQSLGSNQPQHF.

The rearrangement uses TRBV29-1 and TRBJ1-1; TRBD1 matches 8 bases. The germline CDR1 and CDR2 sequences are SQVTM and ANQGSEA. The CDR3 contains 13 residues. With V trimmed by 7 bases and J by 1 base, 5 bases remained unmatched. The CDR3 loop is CSAHTGGNTEAFF. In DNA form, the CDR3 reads TGCAGCGCCCATACAGGGGGGAACACTGAAGCTTTCTTT.

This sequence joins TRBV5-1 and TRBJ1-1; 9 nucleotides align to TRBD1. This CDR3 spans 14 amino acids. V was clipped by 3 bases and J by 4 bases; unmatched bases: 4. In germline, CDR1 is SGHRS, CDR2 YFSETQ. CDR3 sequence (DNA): TGCGCCAGCAGCTCCGGACAGGGGTTCACTGAAGCTTTCTTT. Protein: CASSSGQGFTEAFF.

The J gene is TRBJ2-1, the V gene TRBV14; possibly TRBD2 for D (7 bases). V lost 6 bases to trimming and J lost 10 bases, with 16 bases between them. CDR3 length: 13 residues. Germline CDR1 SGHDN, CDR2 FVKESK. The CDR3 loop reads CASSSRGAGEQFF. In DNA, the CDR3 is TGTGCCAGCAGTAGCAGGGGAGCGGGGGAGCAGTTCTTC.

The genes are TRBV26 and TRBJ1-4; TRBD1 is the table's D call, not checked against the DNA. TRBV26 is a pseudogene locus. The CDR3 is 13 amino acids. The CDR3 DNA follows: TGTGCCAGCAGTTCACACGACAGGCAAAAACTGTTTTTT. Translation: CASSSHDRQKLFF.

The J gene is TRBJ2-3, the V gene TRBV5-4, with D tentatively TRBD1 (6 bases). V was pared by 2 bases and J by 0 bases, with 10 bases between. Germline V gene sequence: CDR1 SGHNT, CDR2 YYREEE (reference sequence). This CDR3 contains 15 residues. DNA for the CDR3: TGTGCCAGCAGCTTAGGGGGAGTCAGCACAGATACGCAGTATTTT. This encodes CASSLGGVSTDTQYF.

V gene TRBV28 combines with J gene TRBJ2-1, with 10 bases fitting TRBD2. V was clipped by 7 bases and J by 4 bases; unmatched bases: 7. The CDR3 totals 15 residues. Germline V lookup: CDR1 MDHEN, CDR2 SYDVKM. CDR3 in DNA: TGTGCCAGCATTCAGGGACTAGCGCTTTACAATGAGCAGTTCTTC. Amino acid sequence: CASIQGLALYNEQFF.

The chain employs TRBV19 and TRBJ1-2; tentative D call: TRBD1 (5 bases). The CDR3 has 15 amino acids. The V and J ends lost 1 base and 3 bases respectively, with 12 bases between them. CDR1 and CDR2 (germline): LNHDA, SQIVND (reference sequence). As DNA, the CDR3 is TGTGCCAGTAGTATAGGTGTCCAGGGATACTATGGCTACACCTTC. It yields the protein CASSIGVQGYYGYTF.

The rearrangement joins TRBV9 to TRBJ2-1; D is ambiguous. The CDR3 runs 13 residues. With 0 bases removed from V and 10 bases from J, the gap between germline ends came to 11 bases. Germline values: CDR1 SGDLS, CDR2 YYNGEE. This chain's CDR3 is CASSVGWVREQFF. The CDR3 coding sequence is TGTGCCAGCAGCGTAGGCTGGGTTCGCGAGCAGTTCTTC.

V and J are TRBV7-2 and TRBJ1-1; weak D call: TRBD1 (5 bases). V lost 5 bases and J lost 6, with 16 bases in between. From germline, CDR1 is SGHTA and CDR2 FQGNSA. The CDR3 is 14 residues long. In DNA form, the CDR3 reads TGTGCCAGCAGCCTCCTAATGGGGGACGCTGAAGCTTTCTTT. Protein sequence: CASSLLMGDAEAFF.